Below are 26 T cell receptor beta chains sequenced from a single sample in a study of cytomegalovirus exposure and HLA in healthy donors. Data came from immunoSEQ multiplex PCR; TCRdb stores just in-frame clones and leaves some out. The table includes about 200,000 clones, roughly 86% detected once. The specimen was PBMCs. The receptors were gathered from a woman in her late teens or twenties in good health and CMV-seronegative.

The rearrangement links TRBV5-1 to TRBJ1-1; TRBD1 matches 7 bases. Germline CDR1 is SGHRS and CDR2 is YFSETQ. V lost 3 bases to trimming and J lost 3 bases; unmatched junction nucleotides: 2. CDR3 length equals 13 residues. The CDR3: CASSYGTDTEAFF. CDR3 nucleotide sequence: TGCGCCAGCAGCTACGGGACAGACACTGAAGCTTTCTTT.

The rearrangement joins TRBV29-1 to TRBJ2-7; TRBD1 agrees at 8 bases. Germline values: CDR1 SQVTM, CDR2 ANQGSEA. The CDR3 totals 14 residues. V was pared by 7 bases and J by 3 bases, with 11 bases of the junction left unmatched. CDR3 nucleotides: TGCAGCGCAAACGGACAGGGAAGAAACTACGAGCAGTACTTC. As protein: CSANGQGRNYEQYF.

The rearrangement joins TRBV11-2 to TRBJ2-1; weak D call: TRBD2 (6 bases). The CDR3 is 17 amino acids. Germline-derived CDR1 and CDR2 are SGHAT and FQNNGV. Trimming removed 4 bases at V and 0 bases at J, with 16 bases between. Here the CDR3 DNA reads TGTGCCAGCAGCTCCGCGGGGATGCCGAGCTCCTACAATGAGCAGTTCTTC. It yields the protein CASSSAGMPSSYNEQFF.

This clone was picked up a small number of times. The rearrangement joins TRBV12-5 to TRBJ1-2; D uncertain. The germline V gene encodes CDR1 LGHNT and CDR2 FRNRAP. This CDR3 spans 12 amino acids. The V end lost 6 bases, the J end lost 4 bases, and 9 bases lay between the germline ends. The CDR3 DNA reads as TGTGCTAGTGGGAACAGTGGCTATGGCTACACCTTC. Amino acids: CASGNSGYGYTF. Combining the CDR3 with reference TRBV12-5 and TRBJ1-2 gives the whole variable domain DARVTQTPRHKVTEMGQEVTMRCQPILGHNTVFWYRQTMMQGLELLAYFRNRAPLDDSGMPKDRFSAEMPDATLATLKIQPSEPRDSAVYFCASGNSGYGYTFGSGTRLTVV.

The V gene is TRBV30, the J gene TRBJ2-7; tentative D call: TRBD2 (6 bases). Germline V CDR1 and CDR2: GTSNPN, SVGIG (reference sequence). Between the trimmed V and J ends, which lost 1 base and 7 bases, there was a span of 17 bases. The CDR3 is 14 amino acids. CDR3 sequence: CAWSDPPGEAEQYF. For the CDR3, the DNA is TGTGCCTGGAGTGACCCCCCGGGGGAGGCAGAGCAGTACTTC.

This clone was seen a few times. At the DNA level, this CDR3 is encoded by other sequences in the same sample as well. This chain connects TRBV5-6 to TRBJ2-7; possibly TRBD1 for D (5 bases). Trimming took 0 bases from V and 4 from J, leaving 8 bases between them. The CDR3 spans 13 residues. Germline V CDR1 and CDR2: SGHDT, YYEEEE. The CDR3 DNA is TGTGCCAGCAGCTTGGGTGACAGATACGAGCAGTACTTC. Translated: CASSLGDRYEQYF.

The chain couples TRBV5-1 to TRBJ2-6; D may be TRBD2 (5 bases). Per the germline V gene, CDR1 is SGHRS and CDR2 is YFSETQ. The CDR3 contains 18 residues. Trimming took 0 bases from V and 1 from J, leaving 14 bases between them. The CDR3 coding sequence is TGCGCCAGCAGCTTGGCCGGGGTGGTAATATCTGGGGCCAACGTCCTGACTTTC. Translating it yields CASSLAGVVISGANVLTF.

This clone was detected a few times. The genes are TRBV5-1 and TRBJ2-7, with no clear D. The CDR3 runs to 13 residues. The ends were cut back, 0 bases at V and 2 bases at J, with 6 bases in the middle. CDR1 is SGHRS and CDR2 is YFSETQ in the germline V gene. The CDR3 here is CASSLDRAYEQYF. In nucleotides, the CDR3 is TGCGCCAGCAGCTTGGACCGGGCCTACGAGCAGTACTTC. Variable domain in full (rest from reference TRBV5-1 and TRBJ2-7): KAGVTQTPRYLIKTRGQQVTLSCSPISGHRSVSWYQQTPGQGLQFLFEYFSETQRNKGNFPGRFSGRQFSNSRSEMNVSTLELGDSALYLCASSLDRAYEQYFGPGTRLTVT.

The chain combines TRBV6-1 with TRBJ1-3, with TRBD1 identical over 9 bases. Germline V gene lookup returns CDR1 MNHNS and CDR2 SASEGT. The CDR3 runs to 15 residues. V gave up 2 bases and J gave up 4 bases; unmatched junction bases: 3. The DNA of the CDR3 is TGTGCCAGCAGTGAACCCGGGACAGGGGGAAACACCATATATTTT. Amino acids: CASSEPGTGGNTIYF.

This clone was counted between two and nine times. The chain couples TRBV5-6 to TRBJ1-3; a weak D match, TRBD1 (5 bases). The CDR3 totals 15 residues. Germline lookup yields CDR1 SGHDT and CDR2 YYEEEE. Trimming took 0 bases from V and 4 from J, leaving 11 bases between them. The CDR3 reads CASSLVAGHGNTIYF. As DNA, the CDR3 is TGTGCCAGCAGCTTGGTGGCAGGGCACGGAAACACCATATATTTT.

The V and J genes are TRBV29-1 and TRBJ2-2; D possibly corresponds to TRBD1 (5 bases). This CDR3 has 16 amino acids. CDR1 is SQVTM and CDR2 is ANQGSEA in the germline V gene. V lost 4 bases and J 2 bases, leaving 17 bases between the germline ends. The CDR3, as DNA: TGCAGCGTTGTTAAATTTGGACACCTTAACACCGGGGAGCTGTTTTTT. It translates to CSVVKFGHLNTGELFF.

This clone was seen only once. The J gene is TRBJ1-6, the V gene TRBV2; D is unresolved. The length of the CDR3 is 15 residues. Germline V gene lookup returns CDR1 SNHLY and CDR2 FYNNEI. V lost 7 bases, J lost 7 bases, and 17 bases lay in between. CDR3 sequence reads: CASTGEAATNSPLHF. The CDR3 region has the DNA TGTGCCAGCACTGGTGAGGCAGCCACCAATTCACCCCTCCACTTT.

The chain links TRBV10-3 to TRBJ2-1; TRBD2 matches 7 bases. J was trimmed by 2 bases and V by 10 bases; bases with no gene match: 8. The germline CDR1 and CDR2 sequences are ENHRY and SYGVKD. The CDR3 covers 14 residues. DNA for the CDR3: TGTGCCACGACCGGGACTACCACCTACAATGAGCAGTTCTTC. This codes for CATTGTTTYNEQFF.

This sequence joins TRBV10-1 and TRBJ2-7; TRBD2 agrees at 12 bases. Unmatched junction bases numbered 12, after V lost 3 bases and J lost 6 bases. CDR3 size: 17 residues. The germline gives CDR1 WNHNN, CDR2 SYGVQD (reference sequence). The CDR3 bases are TGCGCCAGCAGTGACTGGCTAGCGGGAGGGCTAGCGGGCGAGCAGTACTTC. Translated: CASSDWLAGGLAGEQYF.

This rearrangement joins TRBV6-1 to TRBJ2-5; maybe TRBD2 (6 bases). The CDR3 spans 15 residues. The V gene lost 5 bases and the J gene lost 0 bases, with 13 bases spanning the gap. Per germline, CDR1 MNHNS and CDR2 SASEGT. This CDR3 is CASSLEGTYQETQYF. Here the CDR3 DNA reads TGTGCCAGCAGTTTGGAGGGGACGTACCAAGAGACCCAGTACTTC.

V gene TRBV7-9 combines with J gene TRBJ2-3; perhaps TRBD1 as D (6 bases). This CDR3 has 15 residues. Germline loops: CDR1 SEHNR, CDR2 FQNEAQ (reference sequence). V lost 1 base and J 2 bases, leaving 10 bases between the germline ends. CDR3 in amino acids: CASSLGQASTDTQYF. The CDR3 region has the DNA TGTGCCAGCAGCTTAGGACAGGCGTCCACAGATACGCAGTATTTT. The variable domain in full, with the rest retrieved from reference TRBV7-9 and TRBJ2-3, is DTGVSQNPRHKITKRGQNVTFRCDPISEHNRLYWYRQTLGQGPEFLTYFQNEAQLEKSRLLSDRFSAERPKGSFSTLEIQRTEQGDSAMYLCASSLGQASTDTQYFGPGTRLTVL.

J is TRBJ2-4 and V is TRBV5-1; 9 nucleotides agree with TRBD1. This CDR3 is built from 18 residues. V shed 4 bases and J 0 bases; nucleotides not matched to a gene: 11. The germline gives CDR1 SGHRS, CDR2 YFSETQ. CDR3 bases: TGCGCCAGCAGCACCGGGACAGGGAACGACCTAGCCAAAAACATTCAGTACTTC. Protein product: CASSTGTGNDLAKNIQYF.

V usage is TRBV27 and J usage is TRBJ2-1; 8 bases align to TRBD2. J was trimmed by 1 base and V by 2 bases; bases with no gene match: 7. The CDR3 has 17 residues. Germline CDR1 MNHEY, CDR2 SMNVEV (reference sequence). The CDR3 protein is CASSLRRASGSYNEQFF. The CDR3 DNA follows: TGTGCCAGCAGTTTAAGAAGGGCTAGCGGGTCCTACAATGAGCAGTTCTTC.

The chain links TRBV15 to TRBJ2-7; 13 bases align to TRBD2. The germline V gene encodes CDR1 LNHNV and CDR2 YYDKDF (reference sequence). V lost 1 base and J lost 8; bases outside the gene matches: 11. The CDR3 sequence is 17 residues long. The CDR3 spells CATSRGGTSGTKDQQYF. Here the CDR3 DNA reads TGTGCCACCAGCAGAGGGGGGACTAGCGGGACTAAAGACCAGCAGTACTTC.

This chain connects TRBV27 to TRBJ1-1; D call uncertain. Germline lookup yields CDR1 MNHEY and CDR2 SMNVEV (reference sequence). Trimming shortened V by 9 bases and J by 3 bases, and 14 bases separated the two germline ends. This CDR3 is 13 amino acids long. CDR3 coding DNA: TGTGCCAGACCTACGAGGGAGGACACTGAAGCTTTCTTT. It yields the protein CARPTREDTEAFF.

The chain uses TRBV7-9 and TRBJ1-1; D perhaps matches TRBD1 (5 bases). V was pared by 3 bases and J by 4 bases, with 15 bases between. CDR1 is SEHNR, CDR2 FQNEAQ, per germline (reference sequence). The CDR3 covers 15 residues. The CDR3 bases are TGTGCCAGCAGCTTGGTACAGGCTAAGCCCACTGAAGCTTTCTTT. The encoded protein is CASSLVQAKPTEAFF.

This clone was observed a few times. The chain is built from TRBV5-6 and TRBJ1-5; D call uncertain. The CDR3 contains 12 residues. Germline-derived CDR1 and CDR2 are SGHDT and YYEEEE. V shed 1 base and J shed 5 bases, with 4 bases lying between them. The CDR3 DNA reads as TGTGCCAGCAGCTTGTCGGATCAGCCCCAGCATTTT. This codes for CASSLSDQPQHF.

The chain uses TRBV28 and TRBJ2-7; 7 bases map to TRBD1. Germline lookup yields CDR1 MDHEN and CDR2 SYDVKM. V gave up 2 bases and J gave up 6 bases; unmatched junction bases: 7. The CDR3 contains 14 residues. The CDR3 is CASSLEYRGGEQYF. The CDR3 bases are TGTGCCAGCAGTTTAGAGTACAGGGGCGGCGAGCAGTACTTC. Full variable domain (missing parts from reference TRBV28 and TRBJ2-7): DVKVTQSSRYLVKRTGEKVFLECVQDMDHENMFWYRQDPGLGLRLIYFSYDVKMKEKGDIPEGYSVSREKKERFSLILESASTNQTSMYLCASSLEYRGGEQYFGPGTRLTVT.

The gene calls are TRBV30 and TRBJ2-7; 9 nucleotides line up with TRBD1. The CDR3 loop spans 14 amino acids. From germline, CDR1 is GTSNPN and CDR2 SVGIG (reference sequence). Trimming cost V 2 bases and J 6 bases; bases outside gene matches: 8. CDR3 DNA: TGTGCCTGGAGTCCGTTACAGGGGGCGGGCGAGCAGTACTTC. Amino acid sequence: CAWSPLQGAGEQYF. The whole variable domain, filled in from reference TRBV30 and TRBJ2-7, reads SQTIHQWPATLVQPVGSPLSLECTVEGTSNPNLYWYRQAAGRGLQLLFYSVGIGQISSEVPQNLSASRPQDRQFILSSKKLLLSDSGFYLCAWSPLQGAGEQYFGPGTRLTVT.

The chain joins TRBV30 to TRBJ1-2; TRBD1 matches at 8 bases. The CDR3 is 14 amino acids. Germline CDR1 reads GTSNPN; CDR2 reads SVGIG (reference sequence). Losses at the gene ends were 3 bases for V and 6 bases for J; bases not matched to a gene: 9. CDR3 bases: TGTGCCTGGAGCCACGGACAGGGAGGGGATGGCTACACCTTC. Amino acids: CAWSHGQGGDGYTF.

The chain is built from TRBV6-1 and TRBJ1-2, with D perhaps matching TRBD1 (6 bases). Germline CDR1 MNHNS, CDR2 SASEGT. The CDR3 loop spans 16 amino acids. Trimming shortened V by 8 bases and J by 0 bases, and 19 bases separated the two germline ends. The CDR3 region is CASRQEAGATNYGYTF. CDR3 in DNA: TGTGCCAGCCGTCAAGAGGCAGGGGCGACTAACTATGGCTACACCTTC.